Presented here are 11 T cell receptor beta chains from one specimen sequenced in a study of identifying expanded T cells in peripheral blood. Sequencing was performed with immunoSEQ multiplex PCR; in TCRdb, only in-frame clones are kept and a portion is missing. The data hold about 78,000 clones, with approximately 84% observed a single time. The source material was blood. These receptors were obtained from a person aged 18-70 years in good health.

The CDR3 is CASSFNRGNEQYF. The CDR3 DNA reads TGTGCCAGCAGCTTTAACAGGGGTAACGAGCAGTACTTC. The V and J genes are TRBV7-2 and TRBJ2-5; 7 bases map to TRBD1. The DNA end is a closer match to TRBJ2-7, so the J assignment may be wrong. Looked up from germline, CDR1 is SGHTA and CDR2 is FQGNSA. The CDR3 is made up of 13 amino acids.

CDR3 bases: TGCGCCAGCAGCCTCAGACAGGGTGGTGAAGCTTTCTTT. It is translated as CASSLRQGGEAFF. V gene TRBV4-1 combines with J gene TRBJ1-1; 7 positions agree with TRBD1. Germline-derived CDR1 and CDR2 are MGHRA and YSYEKL. Trimming took 4 bases from V and 7 from J; bases not matched to a gene: 6. The CDR3 runs to 13 residues.

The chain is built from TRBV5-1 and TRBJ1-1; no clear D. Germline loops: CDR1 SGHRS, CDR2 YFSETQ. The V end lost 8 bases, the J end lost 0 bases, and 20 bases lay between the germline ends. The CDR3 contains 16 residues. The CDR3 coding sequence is TGCGCCAGTACTCCCGGCACGGGTTATATGAACACTGAAGCTTTCTTT. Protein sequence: CASTPGTGYMNTEAFF.

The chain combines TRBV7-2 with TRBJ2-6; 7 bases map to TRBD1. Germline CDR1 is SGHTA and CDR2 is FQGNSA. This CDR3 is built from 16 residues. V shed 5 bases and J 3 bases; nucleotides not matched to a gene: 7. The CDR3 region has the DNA TGTGCCAGCAGCCCTCAAACAGGGGTTGGGGCCAACGTCCTGACTTTC. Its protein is CASSPQTGVGANVLTF. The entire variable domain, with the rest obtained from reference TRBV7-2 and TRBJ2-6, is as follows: GAGVSQSPSNKVTEKGKDVELRCDPISGHTALYWYRQSLGQGLEFLIYFQGNSAPDKSGLPSDRFSAERTGGSVSTLTIQRTQQEDSAVYLCASSPQTGVGANVLTFGAGSRLTVL.

The CDR3 DNA reads TGTGCCAGCAGCGTCCAGGGGGGAGAGACCCAGTACTTC. Amino acids: CASSVQGGETQYF. This sequence joins TRBV9 and TRBJ2-5; D is perhaps TRBD1 (7 bases). V lost 2 bases and J 4 bases, leaving 9 bases between the germline ends. The CDR3 spans 13 residues. Germline assignment: CDR1 SGDLS and CDR2 YYNGEE.

CDR3 in amino acids: CATTPSGSFNEQFF. In DNA form, the CDR3 reads TGTGCCACTACACCTAGCGGGAGCTTTAATGAGCAGTTCTTC. The chain has TRBV28 and TRBJ2-1; TRBD2 agrees at 10 bases. Germline-derived CDR1 and CDR2 are MDHEN and SYDVKM. The CDR3 runs 14 residues. V trimming: 10 bases; J trimming: 7 bases; junction bases outside the gene matches: 10.

In nucleotides, the CDR3 is TGTGCCAGCAGCGTAGGGGGACTAGCGGGAGAGCAGTTCTTC. As protein: CASSVGGLAGEQFF. The chain is built from TRBV9 and TRBJ2-1; 13 bases are a match to TRBD2. V shed 0 bases, J shed 10 bases, and the junction held 1 base outside the gene matches. The CDR3 is made up of 14 amino acids. Per the germline V gene, CDR1 is SGDLS and CDR2 is YYNGEE.

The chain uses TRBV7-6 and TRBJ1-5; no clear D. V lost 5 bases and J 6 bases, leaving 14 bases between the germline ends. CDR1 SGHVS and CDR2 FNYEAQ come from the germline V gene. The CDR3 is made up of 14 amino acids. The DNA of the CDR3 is TGTGCCAGCAGCCTAAACGAGGGAACTCAGCCCCAGCATTTT. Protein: CASSLNEGTQPQHF.

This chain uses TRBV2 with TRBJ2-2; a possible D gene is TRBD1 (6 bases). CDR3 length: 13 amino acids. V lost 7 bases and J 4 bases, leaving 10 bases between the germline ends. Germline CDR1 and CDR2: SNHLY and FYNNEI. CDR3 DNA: TGTGCCAGCAAAAGGACAGTCACCGGGGAGCTGTTTTTT. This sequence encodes CASKRTVTGELFF.

CDR3 sequence reads: CASSRDRDNEKLFF. The CDR3, as DNA: TGCGCCAGCAGCAGGGACAGAGATAATGAAAAACTGTTTTTT. This sequence joins TRBV5-1 and TRBJ1-4, with 7 bases that match TRBD1. V was pared by 4 bases and J by 4 bases, with 4 bases of the junction left unmatched. Germline assignment: CDR1 SGHRS and CDR2 YFSETQ. There are 14 residues in the CDR3.

The chain's CDR3 is CASSVEGRDNEKLFF. The DNA of the CDR3 is TGTGCCAGCAGCGTAGAGGGACGGGATAATGAAAAACTGTTTTTT. This chain joins TRBV9 and TRBJ1-4, with D possibly being TRBD1 (5 bases). V lost 0 bases, J lost 4 bases, and 10 bases lay in between. Germline CDR1 is SGDLS and CDR2 is YYNGEE. This CDR3 has 15 residues. Supplemented by reference TRBV9 and TRBJ1-4, the full variable domain reads DSGVTQTPKHLITATGQRVTLRCSPRSGDLSVYWYQQSLDQGLQFLIQYYNGEERAKGNILERFSAQQFPDLHSELNLSSLELGDSALYFCASSVEGRDNEKLFFGSGTQLSVL.